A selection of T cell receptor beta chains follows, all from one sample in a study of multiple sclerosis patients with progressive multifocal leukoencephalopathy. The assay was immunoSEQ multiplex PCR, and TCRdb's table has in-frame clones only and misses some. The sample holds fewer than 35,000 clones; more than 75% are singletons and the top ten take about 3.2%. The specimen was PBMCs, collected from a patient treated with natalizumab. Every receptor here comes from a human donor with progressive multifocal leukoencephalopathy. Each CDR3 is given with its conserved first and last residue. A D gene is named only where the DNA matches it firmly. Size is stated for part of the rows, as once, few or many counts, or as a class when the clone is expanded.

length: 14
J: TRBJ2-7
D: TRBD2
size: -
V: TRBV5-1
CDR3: CASSLGTSGYEQYF
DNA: TGCGCCAGCAGCTTGGGGACTAGCGGCTACGAGCAGTACTTC

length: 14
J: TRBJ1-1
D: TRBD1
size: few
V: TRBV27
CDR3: CASGISGGNTEAFF
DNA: TGTGCCAGCGGAATTTCAGGGGGGAACACTGAAGCTTTCTTT

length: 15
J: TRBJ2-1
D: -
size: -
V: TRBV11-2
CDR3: CASSARLAQGNEQFF
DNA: TGTGCCAGCAGCGCTCGACTAGCACAGGGAAATGAGCAGTTCTTC

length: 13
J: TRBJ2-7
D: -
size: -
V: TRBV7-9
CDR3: CASSPPSSYEQYF
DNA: TGTGCCAGCAGCCCGCCGTCATCCTACGAGCAGTACTTC

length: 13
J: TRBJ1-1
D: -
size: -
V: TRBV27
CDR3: CASSFPPFNEAFF
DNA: TGTGCCAGCAGTTTCCCCCCTTTTAATGAAGCTTTCTTT

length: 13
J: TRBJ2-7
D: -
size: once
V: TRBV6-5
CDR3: CASRPGGSYEQYF
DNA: TGTGCCAGCAGACCCGGGGGTTCCTACGAGCAGTACTTC

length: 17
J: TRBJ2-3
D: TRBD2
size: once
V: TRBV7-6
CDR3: CASSLVGTTLSTDTQYF
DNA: TGTGCCAGCAGCTTAGTAGGGACTACTCTATCTACAGATACGCAGTATTTT

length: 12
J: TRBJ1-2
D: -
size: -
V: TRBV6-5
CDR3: CASTQRGFGYTF
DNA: TGTGCCAGCACCCAGAGGGGTTTTGGCTACACCTTC

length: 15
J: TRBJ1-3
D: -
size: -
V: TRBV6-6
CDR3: CASSYSEGGGNTIYF
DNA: TGTGCCAGCAGTTACTCAGAGGGTGGAGGAAACACCATATATTTT

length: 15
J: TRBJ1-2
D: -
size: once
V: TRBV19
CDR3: CASSRQSSEIYGYTF
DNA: TGTGCCAGTAGCAGACAATCTTCAGAGATCTATGGCTACACCTTC

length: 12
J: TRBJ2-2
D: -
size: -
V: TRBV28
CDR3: CASSLTTGELFF
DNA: TGTGCCAGCAGTTTGACCACCGGGGAGCTGTTTTTT

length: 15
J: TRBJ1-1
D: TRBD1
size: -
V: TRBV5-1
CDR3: CASSPSPTGDTEAFF
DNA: TGCGCCAGCAGCCCGTCGCCGACAGGGGACACTGAAGCTTTCTTT

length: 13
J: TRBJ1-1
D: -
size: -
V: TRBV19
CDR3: CASRPRQVSEAFF
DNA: TGTGCCAGTAGACCCCGACAAGTGTCTGAAGCTTTCTTT

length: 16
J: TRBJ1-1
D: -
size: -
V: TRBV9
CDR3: CASSVAGGGFGTEAFF
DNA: TGTGCCAGCAGCGTAGCTGGGGGCGGATTTGGCACTGAAGCTTTCTTT

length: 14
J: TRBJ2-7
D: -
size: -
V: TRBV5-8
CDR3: CASSTPGDGYEQYF
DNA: TGTGCCAGCAGCACCCCCGGGGACGGCTACGAGCAGTACTTC

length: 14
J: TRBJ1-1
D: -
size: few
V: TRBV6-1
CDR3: CASSALDGRAEAFF
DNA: TGTGCCAGCAGTGCCCTAGACGGACGAGCTGAAGCTTTCTTT

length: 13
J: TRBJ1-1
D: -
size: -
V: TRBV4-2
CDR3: CASSQEVGLKAFF
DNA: TGTGCCAGCAGCCAAGAGGTGGGGCTAAAGGCTTTCTTT

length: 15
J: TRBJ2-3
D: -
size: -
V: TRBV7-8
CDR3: CVGGKDGTSTDTQYF
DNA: TGTGTCGGGGGAAAAGACGGGACTAGCACAGATACGCAGTATTTT

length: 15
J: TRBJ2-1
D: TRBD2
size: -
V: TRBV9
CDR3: CASSSGLAAYNEQFF
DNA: TGTGCCAGCAGCTCGGGACTAGCGGCCTACAATGAGCAGTTCTTC

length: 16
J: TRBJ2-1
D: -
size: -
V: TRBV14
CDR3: CASSPRLSNRRDEQFF
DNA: TGTGCCAGCAGCCCCCGTCTGTCGAACCGGCGGGATGAGCAGTTCTTC

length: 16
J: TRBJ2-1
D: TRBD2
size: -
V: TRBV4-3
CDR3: CASSRTGLAVNNEQFF
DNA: TGCGCCAGCAGCCGGACTGGACTAGCGGTTAACAATGAGCAGTTCTTC

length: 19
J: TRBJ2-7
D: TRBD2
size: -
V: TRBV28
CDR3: CASRTSGRDLGHYTYEQYF
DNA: TGTGCCAGCAGGACTAGCGGGAGGGATTTAGGTCATTATACCTACGAGCAGTACTTC

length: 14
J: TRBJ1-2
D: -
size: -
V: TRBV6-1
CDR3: CASNTLGRGYGYTF
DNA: TGTGCCAGCAACACACTCGGGCGGGGCTATGGCTACACCTTC

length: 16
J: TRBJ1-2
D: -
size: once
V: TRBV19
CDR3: CASSEGGAGHNYGYTF
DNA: TGTGCCAGTAGTGAGGGGGGCGCCGGGCATAACTATGGCTACACCTTC

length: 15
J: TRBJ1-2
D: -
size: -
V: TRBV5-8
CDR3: CASSLRQAVAYGYTF
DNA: TGTGCCAGCAGCTTGCGACAGGCTGTCGCCTATGGCTACACCTTC

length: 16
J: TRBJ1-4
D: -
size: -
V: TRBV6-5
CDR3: CASSYLTGTRNEKLFF
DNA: TGTGCCAGCAGTTACCTTACGGGGACAAGGAATGAAAAACTGTTTTTT